The 25 T cell receptor beta chains below come from one sample, sequenced in a study of T cell responses to AZD1222 COVID-19 vaccine. Clones were read by immunoSEQ multiplex PCR, and TCRdb kept only the in-frame ones, dropping some. The sample lists 95,000 to 130,000 clones, about 92% occurring once. Source: peripheral blood, taken on day 0 of AZD1222 vaccination. All receptors come from an adult in good health.

The chain is built from TRBV4-1 and TRBJ1-2, with a tentative D call TRBD1 (6 bases). The CDR3 has 13 amino acids. CDR1 is MGHRA and CDR2 is YSYEKL in the germline V gene. Trimming stripped 4 bases from V and 13 bases from J, with 19 bases between. The CDR3 DNA reads TGCGCCAGCAGCCGAGCAGGGGACCCCGGGTGCACCTTC. Translation gives CASSRAGDPGCTF.

V usage is TRBV10-3 and J usage is TRBJ2-3; possible D gene TRBD1, 8 bases. The germline gives CDR1 ENHRY, CDR2 SYGVKD. Trimming cost V 0 bases and J 0 bases, with 16 bases left between them. The CDR3 loop spans 18 amino acids. CDR3 nucleotide sequence: TGTGCCATCAGTGAGTCGTTACAGGGGGGGACTAGCACAGATACGCAGTATTTT. It yields the protein CAISESLQGGTSTDTQYF.

The V gene is TRBV10-1, the J gene TRBJ2-1, with 8 bases matching TRBD1. Germline V gene data show CDR1 as WNHNN and CDR2 as SYGVQD (reference sequence). V was pared by 4 bases and J by 6 bases, with 2 bases of the junction left unmatched. The CDR3 covers 13 residues. CDR3 region: CASSVTGANEQFF. For the CDR3, the DNA is TGCGCCAGCAGTGTGACAGGGGCCAATGAGCAGTTCTTC.

The chain has TRBV18 and TRBJ1-2, with 7 bases aligning to TRBD1. Germline-derived CDR1 and CDR2 are KGHSH and LQKENI. The CDR3 is made up of 13 amino acids. Trimming cost V 2 bases and J 6 bases; bases outside gene matches: 3. In DNA form, the CDR3 reads TGTGCCAGCTCACCAACAGGGGAAGATGGCTACACCTTC. Translated, it gives CASSPTGEDGYTF.

The rearrangement joins TRBV28 to TRBJ2-5; D perhaps matches TRBD1 (6 bases). The CDR3 runs to 13 residues. With 6 bases removed from V and 4 bases from J, the gap between germline ends came to 12 bases. The germline V gene has CDR1 MDHEN and CDR2 SYDVKM. CDR3 in amino acids: CASSYRERETQYF. CDR3 nucleotides: TGTGCCAGCAGCTACAGGGAACGAGAGACCCAGTACTTC.

The chain has TRBV5-1 and TRBJ2-7; 7 nucleotides align to TRBD2. This CDR3 region has 14 residues. Germline-derived CDR1 and CDR2 are SGHRS and YFSETQ. The V gene end was trimmed by 4 bases and the J gene end by 3 bases; junction bases not matched to a gene: 7. The CDR3 protein is CASSLSAGDYEQYF. The CDR3, as DNA: TGCGCCAGCAGCCTCAGCGCGGGGGACTACGAGCAGTACTTC.

This chain uses TRBV7-8 with TRBJ1-5; D is unresolved. This CDR3 has 16 amino acids. Looked up from germline, CDR1 is SGHVS and CDR2 is FQNEAQ. V dropped 2 bases and J dropped 0 bases, with 11 bases sitting between them. CDR3 in amino acids: CASSLLGAYSNQPQHF. CDR3 DNA sequence: TGTGCCAGCAGCTTATTGGGAGCATATAGCAATCAGCCCCAGCATTTT.

The V gene is TRBV5-1, the J gene TRBJ2-7; 11 nucleotides match TRBD1. This CDR3 region has 15 residues. V lost 4 bases, J lost 5 bases, and 8 bases stayed unmatched. The germline V gene has CDR1 SGHRS and CDR2 YFSETQ. CDR3 nucleotide sequence: TGCGCCAGCAGCCAAGGACAGGGGGCGGTCGACGAGCAGTACTTC. Translated, it gives CASSQGQGAVDEQYF.

This sequence joins TRBV29-1 and TRBJ2-1; the D call may be TRBD1 or TRBD2 (5 bases each). Germline CDR1 is SQVTM and CDR2 is ANQGSEA. V lost 7 bases and J lost 4, with 17 bases in between. The CDR3 has 14 amino acids. For the CDR3, the DNA is TGCAGCGCCTACCCGGGACCGCGTTACAATGAGCAGTTCTTC. Its translation: CSAYPGPRYNEQFF.

The chain joins TRBV7-9 to TRBJ2-3; D is unresolved. Per germline, CDR1 SEHNR and CDR2 FQNEAQ (reference sequence). Trimming removed 5 bases at V and 5 bases at J, with 20 bases between. The CDR3 is 16 residues long. The CDR3 DNA reads as TGTGCCAGCAGCCAGGTCCCCGGGCCACCCAAAGATACGCAGTATTTT. Translating gives CASSQVPGPPKDTQYF.

The V call is TRBV7-9, the J call TRBJ2-7, with D uncertain. Germline values: CDR1 SEHNR, CDR2 FQNEAQ (reference sequence). This CDR3 is 13 amino acids long. V was cut by 4 bases and J by 6 bases, with 13 bases left in between. In nucleotides, the CDR3 is TGTGCCAGCAGCTCGGGTGGGGTTTTCGAGCAGTACTTC. It encodes CASSSGGVFEQYF.

The V and J genes are TRBV19 and TRBJ2-6; 12 nucleotides line up with TRBD2. The CDR3 has 20 residues. After removal of 5 bases from V and 0 bases from J, the junction contained 11 bases not matched to a gene. From germline, CDR1 is LNHDA and CDR2 SQIVND (reference sequence). The DNA for the CDR3 is TGTGCCAGTAGTCTCCCCCGACTAGCGGGAGTGAGCTCTGGGGCCAACGTCCTGACTTTC. The encoded protein is CASSLPRLAGVSSGANVLTF.

The rearrangement uses TRBV6-1 and TRBJ2-7; D unclear. Looked up from germline, CDR1 is MNHNS and CDR2 is SASEGT. V lost 3 bases, J lost 2 bases, and 17 bases lay in between. This CDR3 is 16 amino acids long. CDR3 DNA: TGTGCCAGCAGTGACACCCGGCGTGGGTCAACCTACGAGCAGTACTTC. Encoded protein: CASSDTRRGSTYEQYF.

The gene calls are TRBV7-9 and TRBJ2-7, with 8 bases aligning to TRBD2. The V and J ends lost 3 bases and 6 bases, in that order; junction bases with no gene match: 7. CDR3 length: 14 residues. CDR1 is SEHNR and CDR2 is FQNEAQ in the germline V gene (reference sequence). CDR3 loop: CASSFSGSGSEQYF. The CDR3 DNA sequence: TGTGCCAGCAGCTTTTCGGGCAGCGGGAGCGAGCAGTACTTC.

The chain joins TRBV15 to TRBJ2-1; TRBD2 aligns across 7 bases. Trimming at V came to 0 bases and at J to 6 bases, leaving 8 bases not matched to a gene. The CDR3 covers 16 residues. CDR1 is LNHNV, CDR2 YYDKDF, per germline (reference sequence). CDR3 sequence reads: CATSRDPLRTSNEQFF. CDR3 DNA: TGTGCCACCAGCAGAGACCCCCTCCGGACTAGCAATGAGCAGTTCTTC. The entire variable domain, with the rest obtained from reference TRBV15 and TRBJ2-1, is as follows: DAMVIQNPRYQVTQFGKPVTLSCSQTLNHNVMYWYQQKSSQAPKLLFHYYDKDFNNEADTPDNFQSRRPNTSFCFLDIRSPGLGDTAMYLCATSRDPLRTSNEQFFGPGTRLTVL.

The chain employs TRBV15 and TRBJ1-1; D is ambiguous. Per the germline V gene, CDR1 is LNHNV and CDR2 is YYDKDF (reference sequence). The CDR3 loop spans 14 amino acids. V was pared by 3 bases and J by 3 bases, with 11 bases between. The CDR3 bases are TGTGCCACCAGCAGGTGGGGTGGAGACACTGAAGCTTTCTTT. This translates into CATSRWGGDTEAFF.

The chain couples TRBV5-1 to TRBJ2-3; 15 bases line up with TRBD2. The CDR3 length is 17 residues. V gave up 4 bases and J gave up 2 bases; unmatched junction bases: 5. Germline loops: CDR1 SGHRS, CDR2 YFSETQ. CDR3 in amino acids: CASSVGLAGGLTDTQYF. CDR3 bases: TGCGCCAGCAGCGTGGGACTAGCGGGAGGACTCACAGATACGCAGTATTTT.

This clone was seen a single time. The rearrangement uses TRBV28 and TRBJ2-2, with D possibly matching TRBD1 (6 bases). There are 15 residues in the CDR3. Germline assignment: CDR1 MDHEN and CDR2 SYDVKM. Trimming cost V 3 bases and J 1 base, with 9 bases left between them. CDR3 in amino acids: CASSFRGLNTGELFF. The CDR3, as DNA: TGTGCCAGCAGTTTCAGGGGCCTGAACACCGGGGAGCTGTTTTTT.

The V call is TRBV7-2, the J call TRBJ2-1; D possibly matches TRBD1 or TRBD2 (5 bases each). Germline CDR1 reads SGHTA; CDR2 reads FQGNSA. The ends were cut back, 6 bases at V and 0 bases at J, with 15 bases in the middle. This CDR3 contains 16 residues. The CDR3 region is CASRSPGRGSYNEQFF. CDR3 DNA sequence: TGTGCCAGCAGGTCTCCGGGACGCGGCTCCTACAATGAGCAGTTCTTC.

The chain is built from TRBV2 and TRBJ1-6; 9 bases fit TRBD1. The V gene's germline CDR1 is SNHLY and CDR2 FYNNEI. This CDR3 region has 15 residues. V shed 9 bases, J shed 7 bases, and the junction held 10 bases outside the gene matches. In DNA, the CDR3 is TGTGCCAGAAAAACAGGGGGCGCTGGGAATTCACCCCTCCACTTT. Translation gives CARKTGGAGNSPLHF.

The genes are TRBV18 and TRBJ2-7, with 8 bases fitting TRBD2. Unmatched junction bases numbered 4, after V lost 3 bases and J lost 3 bases. The germline gives CDR1 KGHSH, CDR2 LQKENI. The CDR3 sequence is 14 residues long. The CDR3 protein is CASSPREGVYEQYF. In DNA, the CDR3 is TGTGCCAGCTCACCTCGGGAGGGCGTCTACGAGCAGTACTTC. Full variable domain (outside the CDR3, taken from reference TRBV18 and TRBJ2-7): NAGVMQNPRHLVRRRGQEARLRCSPMKGHSHVYWYRQLPEEGLKFMVYLQKENIIDESGMPKERFSAEFPKEGPSILRIQQVVRGDSAAYFCASSPREGVYEQYFGPGTRLTVT.

This rearrangement joins TRBV7-3 to TRBJ1-3; D unresolved. The germline CDR1 and CDR2 sequences are SGHTA and FQGTGA. The CDR3 has 13 amino acids. Trimming removed 3 bases at V and 4 bases at J, with 7 bases between. The CDR3 is CASSLALGNTIYF. CDR3 DNA: TGTGCCAGCAGCTTGGCTTTAGGAAACACCATATATTTT.

V gene TRBV5-1 combines with J gene TRBJ2-1, with 7 bases lining up with TRBD2. The J segment lost 5 bases and the V segment lost 5 bases, leaving 1 base of the junction unmatched. CDR1 and CDR2 (germline): SGHRS, YFSETQ. The CDR3 runs 12 residues. DNA for the CDR3: TGCGCCAGCAGAGGACTAGACAATGAGCAGTTCTTC. It translates to CASRGLDNEQFF.

The chain couples TRBV6-5 to TRBJ1-3; no clear D. Germline values: CDR1 MNHEY, CDR2 SVGAGI. There are 13 residues in the CDR3. V was cut by 11 bases and J by 5 bases, with 16 bases left in between. The DNA of the CDR3 is TGTGCCTCCTGGATGGGTACTCGAAACACCATATATTTT. Its protein is CASWMGTRNTIYF.

The J gene is TRBJ1-5, the V gene TRBV9, with D possibly being TRBD1 (6 bases). This CDR3 comprises 15 residues. Germline CDR1 and CDR2: SGDLS and YYNGEE. V lost 3 bases and J lost 4, with 14 bases in between. CDR3 DNA sequence: TGTGCCAGCAGCGGCACAGGGAGACCAAATCAGCCCCAGCATTTT. Its protein is CASSGTGRPNQPQHF.